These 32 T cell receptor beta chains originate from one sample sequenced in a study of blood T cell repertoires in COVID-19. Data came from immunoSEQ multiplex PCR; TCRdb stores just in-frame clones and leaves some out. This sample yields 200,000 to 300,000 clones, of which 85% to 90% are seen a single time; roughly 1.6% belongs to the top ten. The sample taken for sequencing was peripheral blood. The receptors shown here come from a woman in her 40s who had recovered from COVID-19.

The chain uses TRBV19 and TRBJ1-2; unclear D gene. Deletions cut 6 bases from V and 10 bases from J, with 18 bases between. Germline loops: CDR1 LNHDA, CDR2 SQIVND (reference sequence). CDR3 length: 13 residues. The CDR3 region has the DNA TGTGCCAGTAGAGGGAGGAAGCTGCGAGCCTACACCTTC. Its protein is CASRGRKLRAYTF.

This CDR3 reads CASSQPPRDWEETQYF. CDR3 DNA: TGTGCCAGCAGCCAACCTCCCCGGGACTGGGAAGAGACCCAGTACTTC. The V and J genes are TRBV3-1 (or the pseudogene TRBV3-2) and TRBJ2-5; a possible D gene is TRBD2 (6 bases). Germline CDR1 and CDR2: LGHDT and YNNKEL (reference sequence). V was clipped by 2 bases and J by 3 bases, with 16 bases between them. This CDR3 has 16 residues.

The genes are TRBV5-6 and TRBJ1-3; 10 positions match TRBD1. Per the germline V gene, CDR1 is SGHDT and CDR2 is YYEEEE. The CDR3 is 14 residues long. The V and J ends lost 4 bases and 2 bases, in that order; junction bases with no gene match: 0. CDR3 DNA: TGTGCCAGCAGCGGGACAGGGGCTGGAAACACCATATATTTT. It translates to CASSGTGAGNTIYF.

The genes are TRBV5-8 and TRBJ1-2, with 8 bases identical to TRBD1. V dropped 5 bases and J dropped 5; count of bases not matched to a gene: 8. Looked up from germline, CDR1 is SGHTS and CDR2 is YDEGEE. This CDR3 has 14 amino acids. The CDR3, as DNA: TGTGCCAGCAGGTTACAGGGGGTAGGGTATGGCTACACCTTC. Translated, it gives CASRLQGVGYGYTF.

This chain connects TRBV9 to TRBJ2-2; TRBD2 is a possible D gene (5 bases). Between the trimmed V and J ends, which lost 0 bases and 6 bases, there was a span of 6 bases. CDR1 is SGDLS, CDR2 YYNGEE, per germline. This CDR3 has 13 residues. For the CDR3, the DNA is TGTGCCAGCAGCGTAGTGGAGGCCGGGGAGCTGTTTTTT. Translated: CASSVVEAGELFF.

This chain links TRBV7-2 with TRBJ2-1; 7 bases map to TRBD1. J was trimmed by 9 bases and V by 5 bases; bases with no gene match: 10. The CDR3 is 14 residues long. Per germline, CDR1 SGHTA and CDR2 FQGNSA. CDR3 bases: TGTGCCAGCAGCCCCAACAGGGGAGTGGGTGAGCAGTTCTTC. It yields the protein CASSPNRGVGEQFF.

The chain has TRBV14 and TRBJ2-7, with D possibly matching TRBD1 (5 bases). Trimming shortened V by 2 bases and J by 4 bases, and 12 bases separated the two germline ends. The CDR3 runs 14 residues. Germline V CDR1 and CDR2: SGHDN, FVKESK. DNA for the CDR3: TGTGCCAGCAGCCAACTGGGGCCCGCTTACGAGCAGTACTTC. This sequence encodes CASSQLGPAYEQYF.

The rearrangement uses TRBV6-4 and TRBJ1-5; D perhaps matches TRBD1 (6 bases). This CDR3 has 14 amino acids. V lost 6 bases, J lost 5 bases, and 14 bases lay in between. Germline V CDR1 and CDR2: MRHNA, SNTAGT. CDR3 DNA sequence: TGTGCCAGCAGGAAGGGGGGGGAGGATCAGCCCCAGCATTTT. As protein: CASRKGGEDQPQHF.

CDR3 sequence reads: CAIAGELRSLSYNEQFF. As DNA, the CDR3 is TGTGCCATCGCGGGGGAACTGAGGTCCCTATCCTACAATGAGCAGTTCTTC. V gene TRBV7-8 combines with J gene TRBJ2-1; TRBD2 matches 7 bases. Germline V gives CDR1 SGHVS, CDR2 FQNEAQ. The CDR3 spans 17 residues. V lost 10 bases, J lost 1 base, and 16 bases stayed unmatched.

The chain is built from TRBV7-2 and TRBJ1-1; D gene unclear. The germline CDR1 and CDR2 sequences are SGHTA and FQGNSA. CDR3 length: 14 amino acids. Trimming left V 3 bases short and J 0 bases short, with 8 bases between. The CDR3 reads CASSFSGMNTEAFF. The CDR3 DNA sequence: TGTGCCAGCAGCTTTAGCGGGATGAACACTGAAGCTTTCTTT. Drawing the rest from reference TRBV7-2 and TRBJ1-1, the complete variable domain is GAGVSQSPSNKVTEKGKDVELRCDPISGHTALYWYRQSLGQGLEFLIYFQGNSAPDKSGLPSDRFSAERTGGSVSTLTIQRTQQEDSAVYLCASSFSGMNTEAFFGQGTRLTVV.

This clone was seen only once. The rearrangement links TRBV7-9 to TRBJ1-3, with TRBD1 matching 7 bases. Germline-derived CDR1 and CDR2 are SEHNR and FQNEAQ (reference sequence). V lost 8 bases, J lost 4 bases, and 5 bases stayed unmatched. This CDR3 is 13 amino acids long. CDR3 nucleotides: TGTGCCAGCCGTGGGACAGCGGGAAACACCATATATTTT. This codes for CASRGTAGNTIYF.

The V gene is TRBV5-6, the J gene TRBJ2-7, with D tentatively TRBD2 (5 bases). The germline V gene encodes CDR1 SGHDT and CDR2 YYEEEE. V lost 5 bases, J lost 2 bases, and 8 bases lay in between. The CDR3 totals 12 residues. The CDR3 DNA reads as TGTGCCAGCAGAGGAGGTACCTACGAGCAGTACTTC. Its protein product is CASRGGTYEQYF.

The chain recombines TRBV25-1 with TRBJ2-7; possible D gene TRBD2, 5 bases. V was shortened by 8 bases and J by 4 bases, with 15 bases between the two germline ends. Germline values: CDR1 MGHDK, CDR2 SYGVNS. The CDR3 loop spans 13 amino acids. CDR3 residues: CASSRASGYEQYF. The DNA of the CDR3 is TGTGCCAGCTCCCGGGCCTCGGGGTACGAGCAGTACTTC.

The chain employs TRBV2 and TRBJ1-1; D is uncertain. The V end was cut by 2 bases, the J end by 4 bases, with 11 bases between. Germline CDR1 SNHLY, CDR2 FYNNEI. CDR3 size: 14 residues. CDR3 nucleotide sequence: TGTGCCAGCAGTGAACGGCAGGTGGGCACTGAAGCTTTCTTT. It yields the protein CASSERQVGTEAFF.

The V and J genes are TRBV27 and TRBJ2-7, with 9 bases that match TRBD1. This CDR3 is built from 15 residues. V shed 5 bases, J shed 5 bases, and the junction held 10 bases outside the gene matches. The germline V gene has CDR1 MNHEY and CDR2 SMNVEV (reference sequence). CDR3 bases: TGTGCCAGCAGTCCTGACAGGGGGGCGTTTCACGAGCAGTACTTC. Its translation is CASSPDRGAFHEQYF.

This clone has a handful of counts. In nucleotides, the CDR3 is TGTGCCAGCAGTGATCGGCAGGGGTTCTATGGCTACACCTTC. Amino acids: CASSDRQGFYGYTF. The chain has TRBV2 and TRBJ1-2; possible D gene TRBD1, 6 bases. The V and J ends lost 3 bases and 4 bases respectively, with 12 bases between them. The germline gives CDR1 SNHLY, CDR2 FYNNEI. CDR3 size: 14 residues.

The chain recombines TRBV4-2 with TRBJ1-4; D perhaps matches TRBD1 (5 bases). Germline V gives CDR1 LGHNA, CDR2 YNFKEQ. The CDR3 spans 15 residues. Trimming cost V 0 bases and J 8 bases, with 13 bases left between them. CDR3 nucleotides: TGTGCCAGCAGCCAAGACCCAGGGTTGAACGAAAAACTGTTTTTT. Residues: CASSQDPGLNEKLFF.

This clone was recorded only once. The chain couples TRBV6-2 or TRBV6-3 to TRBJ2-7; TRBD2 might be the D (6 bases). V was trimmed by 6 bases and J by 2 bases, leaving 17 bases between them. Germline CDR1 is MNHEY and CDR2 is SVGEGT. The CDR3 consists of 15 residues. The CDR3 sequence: CASSPGTFRAYEQYF. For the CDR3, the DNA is TGTGCCAGCAGCCCCGGGACTTTCCGGGCCTACGAGCAGTACTTC.

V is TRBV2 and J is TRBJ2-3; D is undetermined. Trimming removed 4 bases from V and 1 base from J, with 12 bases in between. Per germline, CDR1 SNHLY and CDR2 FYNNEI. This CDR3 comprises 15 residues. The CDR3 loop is CASSGQATRTDTQYF. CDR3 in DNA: TGTGCCAGCAGTGGGCAGGCCACCCGCACAGATACGCAGTATTTT.

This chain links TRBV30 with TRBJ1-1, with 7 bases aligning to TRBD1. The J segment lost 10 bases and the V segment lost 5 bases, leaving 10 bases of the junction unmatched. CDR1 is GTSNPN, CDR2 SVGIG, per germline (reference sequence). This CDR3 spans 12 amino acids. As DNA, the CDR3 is TGTGCCTGGGGGACAGCTCCGGAGTCAGCTTTCTTT. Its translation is CAWGTAPESAFF.

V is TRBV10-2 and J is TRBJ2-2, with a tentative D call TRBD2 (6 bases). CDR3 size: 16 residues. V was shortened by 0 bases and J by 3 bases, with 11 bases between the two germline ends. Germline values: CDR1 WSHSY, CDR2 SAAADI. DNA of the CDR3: TGCGCCAGCAGTGAGTCGAGGTGGGGGGACACCGGGGAGCTGTTTTTT. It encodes CASSESRWGDTGELFF.

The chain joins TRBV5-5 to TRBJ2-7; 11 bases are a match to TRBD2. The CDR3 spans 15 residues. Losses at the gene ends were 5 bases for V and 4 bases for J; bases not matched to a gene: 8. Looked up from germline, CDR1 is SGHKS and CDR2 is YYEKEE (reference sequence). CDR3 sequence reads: CASSEGLAALYEQYF. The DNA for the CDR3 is TGTGCCAGCAGTGAGGGACTAGCGGCACTATACGAGCAGTACTTC. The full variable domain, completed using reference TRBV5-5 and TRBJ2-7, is DAGVTQSPTHLIKTRGQQVTLRCSPISGHKSVSWYQQVLGQGPQFIFQYYEKEERGRGNFPDRFSARQFPNYSSELNVNALLLGDSALYLCASSEGLAALYEQYFGPGTRLTVT.

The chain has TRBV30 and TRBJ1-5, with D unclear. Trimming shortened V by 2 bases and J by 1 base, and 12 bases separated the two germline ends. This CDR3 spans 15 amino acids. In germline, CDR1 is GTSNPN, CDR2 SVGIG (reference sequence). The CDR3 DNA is TGTGCCTGGAGTCTGGGCAGGTTGAGCAATCAGCCCCAGCATTTT. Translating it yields CAWSLGRLSNQPQHF.

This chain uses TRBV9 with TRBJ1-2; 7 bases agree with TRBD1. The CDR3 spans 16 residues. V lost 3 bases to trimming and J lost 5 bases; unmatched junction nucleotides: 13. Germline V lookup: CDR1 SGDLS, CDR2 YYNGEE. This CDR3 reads CASSARSGQGGYGYTF. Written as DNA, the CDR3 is TGTGCCAGCAGCGCCAGATCCGGGCAGGGGGGTTATGGCTACACCTTC.

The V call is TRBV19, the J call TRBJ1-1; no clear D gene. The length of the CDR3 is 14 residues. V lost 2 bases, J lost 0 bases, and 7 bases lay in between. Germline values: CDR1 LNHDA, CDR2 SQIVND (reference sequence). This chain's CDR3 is CASSIREMNTEAFF. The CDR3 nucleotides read TGTGCCAGTAGTATAAGGGAGATGAACACTGAAGCTTTCTTT.

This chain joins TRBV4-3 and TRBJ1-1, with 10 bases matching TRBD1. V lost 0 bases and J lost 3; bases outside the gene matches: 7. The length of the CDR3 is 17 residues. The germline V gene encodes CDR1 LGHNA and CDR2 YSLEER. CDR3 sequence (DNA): TGCGCCAGCAGCCAAGATCGACAGGGGGCGTGGGACACTGAAGCTTTCTTT. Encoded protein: CASSQDRQGAWDTEAFF.

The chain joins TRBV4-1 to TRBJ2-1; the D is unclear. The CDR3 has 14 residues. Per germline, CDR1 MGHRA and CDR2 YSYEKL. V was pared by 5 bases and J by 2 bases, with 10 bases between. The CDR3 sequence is CASSIFTTYNEQFF. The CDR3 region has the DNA TGCGCCAGCAGCATCTTTACTACCTACAATGAGCAGTTCTTC.

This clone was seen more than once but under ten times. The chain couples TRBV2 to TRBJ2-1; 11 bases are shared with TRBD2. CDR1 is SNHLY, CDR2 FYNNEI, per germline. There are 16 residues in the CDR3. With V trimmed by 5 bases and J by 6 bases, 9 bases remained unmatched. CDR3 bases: TGTGCCAGCAGTCCCCGACTAGCGGGGCTTGGCAATGAGCAGTTCTTC. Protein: CASSPRLAGLGNEQFF.

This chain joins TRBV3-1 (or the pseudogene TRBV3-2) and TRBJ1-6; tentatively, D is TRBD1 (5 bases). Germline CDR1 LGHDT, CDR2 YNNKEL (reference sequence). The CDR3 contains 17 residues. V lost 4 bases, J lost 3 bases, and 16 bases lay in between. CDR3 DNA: TGTGCCAGCAGCCGGAGGGGAGGAACGGGCTATAATTCACCCCTCCACTTT. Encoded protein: CASSRRGGTGYNSPLHF.

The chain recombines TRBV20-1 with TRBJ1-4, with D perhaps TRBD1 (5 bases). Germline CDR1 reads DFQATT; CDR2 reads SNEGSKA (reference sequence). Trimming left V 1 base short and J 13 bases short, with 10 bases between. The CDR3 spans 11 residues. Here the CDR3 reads CSARGGYGLFF. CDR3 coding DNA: TGCAGTGCTAGAGGGGGCTACGGACTGTTTTTT.

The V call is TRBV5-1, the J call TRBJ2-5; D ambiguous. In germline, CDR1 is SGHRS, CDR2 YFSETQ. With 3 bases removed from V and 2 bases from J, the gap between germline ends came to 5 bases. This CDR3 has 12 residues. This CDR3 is CASSSPQETQYF. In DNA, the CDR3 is TGCGCCAGCAGCTCCCCTCAAGAGACCCAGTACTTC.

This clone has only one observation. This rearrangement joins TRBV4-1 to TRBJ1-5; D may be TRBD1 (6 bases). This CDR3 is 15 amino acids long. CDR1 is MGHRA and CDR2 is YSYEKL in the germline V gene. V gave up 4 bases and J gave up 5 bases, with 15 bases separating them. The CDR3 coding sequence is TGCGCCAGCAGCCGACAACCGGGACACGATCAGCCCCAGCATTTT. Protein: CASSRQPGHDQPQHF.